Following are 14 T cell receptor beta chains from one sample sequenced in a study of blood T cell repertoires in COVID-19. This table comes from immunoSEQ multiplex PCR, and its TCRdb copy is limited to in-frame clones, with some not included. This sample has around 300,000 clones; around 89% occur once, and the top ten carry 2% to 3%. Material: PBMCs or T cells enriched from blood (not recorded which). These receptors came from a woman between 18 and 29 years old who had recovered from COVID-19.

The V call is TRBV5-4, the J call TRBJ2-5; the D is unclear. The CDR3 runs 11 residues. The germline V gene encodes CDR1 SGHNT and CDR2 YYREEE (reference sequence). Trimming cost V 2 bases and J 4 bases, with 3 bases left between them. CDR3 in DNA: TGTGCCAGCAGCTTTAGAGAGACCCAGTACTTC. It codes for CASSFRETQYF.

V is TRBV5-1 and J is TRBJ2-2, with 11 bases matching TRBD1. This CDR3 spans 15 amino acids. Germline CDR1 reads SGHRS; CDR2 reads YFSETQ. Losses at the gene ends were 5 bases for V and 4 bases for J; bases not matched to a gene: 4. The CDR3: CASRHGQGATGELFF. The CDR3 nucleotides are TGCGCCAGCAGGCACGGACAGGGGGCCACCGGGGAGCTGTTTTTT.

To note about this clone: Other nucleotide sequences in the sample specify the same CDR3. V is TRBV6-2 or TRBV6-3 and J is TRBJ1-1, with unresolved D. With 0 bases removed from V and 5 bases from J, the gap between germline ends came to 10 bases. The CDR3 is made up of 14 amino acids. Germline CDR1 MNHEY, CDR2 SVGEGT. The CDR3 DNA reads as TGTGCCAGCAGTTACTCGGGAGGGAGGACTGAAGCTTTCTTT. This translates into CASSYSGGRTEAFF.

V gene TRBV3-1 (or the pseudogene TRBV3-2) combines with J gene TRBJ2-1; TRBD2 is a possible D gene (5 bases). This CDR3 has 16 residues. The V end was cut by 0 bases, the J end by 2 bases, with 11 bases between. Germline loops: CDR1 LGHDT, CDR2 YNNKEL (reference sequence). The CDR3 bases are TGTGCCAGCAGCCAAGAGTTGCGGGTCGCCTACAATGAGCAGTTCTTC. Protein: CASSQELRVAYNEQFF.

This chain joins TRBV5-1 and TRBJ1-2; 8 nucleotides line up with TRBD1. Trimming took 6 bases from V and 8 from J; bases not matched to a gene: 12. The germline V gene encodes CDR1 SGHRS and CDR2 YFSETQ. The CDR3 contains 14 residues. The CDR3 coding sequence is TGCGCCAGCAACGACGACGGACAGGGCTGGGGCTACACCTTC. Its protein is CASNDDGQGWGYTF.

This chain uses TRBV6-1 with TRBJ1-1; no firm D call. The CDR3 runs 13 residues. The V gene lost 3 bases and the J gene lost 1 base, with 6 bases spanning the gap. CDR1 and CDR2 from the germline V gene are MNHNS and SASEGT. The CDR3 coding sequence is TGTGCCAGCAGTGAGGGCGCGAACACTGAAGCTTTCTTT. It translates to CASSEGANTEAFF.

The chain links TRBV25-1 to TRBJ1-2; no clear D gene. The V end lost 4 bases, the J end lost 7 bases, and 7 bases lay between the germline ends. The CDR3 totals 11 residues. Looked up from germline, CDR1 is MGHDK and CDR2 is SYGVNS. The CDR3 sequence: CASSATRGYTF. In nucleotides, the CDR3 is TGTGCCAGCAGTGCGACACGTGGCTACACCTTC.

The chain links TRBV7-9 to TRBJ2-1, with D possibly being TRBD2 (5 bases). This CDR3 spans 16 amino acids. V lost 5 bases, J lost 0 bases, and 14 bases lay in between. Germline V lookup: CDR1 SEHNR, CDR2 FQNEAQ (reference sequence). The CDR3 DNA reads as TGTGCCAGCAGCCGAAATCTTACTAGCTCCTACAATGAGCAGTTCTTC. This sequence encodes CASSRNLTSSYNEQFF.

J is TRBJ1-1 and V is TRBV11-2, with TRBD1 matching 10 bases. With 5 bases clipped from V and 7 bases from J, the junction kept 7 bases outside the gene matches. CDR1 and CDR2 from the germline V gene are SGHAT and FQNNGV. This CDR3 contains 14 residues. CDR3 in amino acids: CASSPGTGEIEAFF. Written as DNA, the CDR3 is TGTGCCAGCAGCCCAGGGACAGGGGAAATTGAAGCTTTCTTT.

Only a few counts were recorded for this clone. The V and J genes are TRBV10-1 and TRBJ2-1, with D perhaps matching TRBD2 (6 bases). From germline, CDR1 is WNHNN and CDR2 SYGVQD (reference sequence). The CDR3 is 15 residues long. V was shortened by 2 bases and J by 7 bases, with 15 bases between the two germline ends. The CDR3 region is CASSEGTWAGNEQFF. CDR3 DNA sequence: TGCGCCAGCAGTGAGGGGACTTGGGCAGGTAATGAGCAGTTCTTC.

The chain uses TRBV7-2 and TRBJ1-2; 9 positions agree with TRBD1. This CDR3 is built from 13 residues. Trimming at V came to 5 bases and at J to 4 bases, leaving 2 bases not matched to a gene. In germline, CDR1 is SGHTA, CDR2 FQGNSA. In nucleotides, the CDR3 is TGTGCCAGCAGCCTGGACAGGGGCTATGGCTACACCTTC. Its translation: CASSLDRGYGYTF.

The V and J genes are TRBV5-1 and TRBJ2-1; TRBD1 might be the D (6 bases). Germline V lookup: CDR1 SGHRS, CDR2 YFSETQ. V dropped 4 bases and J dropped 9 bases, with 14 bases sitting between them. The CDR3 extends over 13 amino acids. For the CDR3, the DNA is TGCGCCAGCAGCCGCAACAGGGCTCCTGAGCAGTTCTTC. It translates to CASSRNRAPEQFF.

The rearrangement links TRBV6-5 to TRBJ1-1; D uncertain. The CDR3 totals 15 residues. Trimming took 6 bases from V and 0 from J, leaving 14 bases between them. The germline V gene has CDR1 MNHEY and CDR2 SVGAGI. CDR3 DNA: TGTGCCAGCAGAGCCCATGGTGGGCTGAACACTGAAGCTTTCTTT. It yields the protein CASRAHGGLNTEAFF.

The chain couples TRBV11-2 to TRBJ1-1, with TRBD1 identical over 7 bases. With V trimmed by 5 bases and J by 3 bases, 9 bases remained unmatched. Germline V gene sequence: CDR1 SGHAT, CDR2 FQNNGV. This CDR3 spans 15 amino acids. CDR3 coding DNA: TGTGCCAGCAGCCCTCAAGGGGGCGGCTACACTGAAGCTTTCTTT. Its translation is CASSPQGGGYTEAFF.